These T cell receptor beta chains were read from a single sample in a study of T cell changes during pregnancy in multiple sclerosis. TCRdb keeps only in-frame clones here, not all; method: immunoSEQ multiplex PCR. The sample shows 50,000 to 60,000 clones, 75% to 90% of them seen only once. Sequenced material: peripheral blood, taken after pregnancy. All receptors derive from a female donor with multiple sclerosis, enrolled in a pregnancy study. Both conserved end residues are part of each CDR3. The D gene is left open where the match is weak. The size field is filled for only some rows; it gives once, few, many or a size class.

D | size | J | V | DNA | CDR3
NA | NA | TRBJ1-5 | TRBV5-1 | TGCGCCAGCAGCTTACAAGGGGATCAGCCCCAGCATTTT | CASSLQGDQPQHF
NA | few | TRBJ1-1 | TRBV4-3 | TGCGCCAGCAGCCAAAAACAGGGAACCATGAACACTGAAGCTTTCTTT | CASSQKQGTMNTEAFF
NA | NA | TRBJ1-1 | TRBV7-3 | TGTGCCAGCAGCTTTACGACAGTCACTGAAGCTTTCTTT | CASSFTTVTEAFF
TRBD1 | NA | TRBJ1-1 | TRBV15 | TGTGCCACCAGCAGAGCTAAACAGGGGGCGCGGACTGAAGCTTTCTTT | CATSRAKQGARTEAFF
NA | NA | TRBJ2-3 | TRBV4-3 | TGCGCCAGCAGCCGCGGGGGCTTGGCAGATACGCAGTATTTT | CASSRGGLADTQYF
TRBD1 | NA | TRBJ1-1 | TRBV7-2 | TGTGCCAGCAGCGTTTCAGGGGGCACTGAAGCTTTCTTT | CASSVSGGTEAFF
NA | NA | TRBJ2-7 | TRBV19 | TGTGCCAGTAGTATAGCTCAGGGCAGCATCTACGAGCAGTACTTC | CASSIAQGSIYEQYF
TRBD2 | NA | TRBJ2-1 | TRBV5-4 | TGTGCCAGCAGCTATGGGACTAGCGGATACAATGAGCAGTTCTTC | CASSYGTSGYNEQFF
TRBD1 | NA | TRBJ1-1 | TRBV5-1 | TGCGCCAGCAGCTTCGACAGGGATCGGGCTTTCTTT | CASSFDRDRAFF
NA | NA | TRBJ1-1 | TRBV5-1 | TGCGCCAGCAGTGGCGGGGCCAGTCCTGAAGCTTTCTTT | CASSGGASPEAFF
TRBD1 | NA | TRBJ1-5 | TRBV19 | TGTGCCAGTAGTCCAACAGGGGCTCTGAATCAGCCCCAGCATTTT | CASSPTGALNQPQHF
NA | few | TRBJ1-2 | TRBV4-1 | TGCGCCAGCAGCCAAGATAGAGGAAGGTTCTATGGCTACACCTTC | CASSQDRGRFYGYTF
TRBD1 | NA | TRBJ1-2 | TRBV28 | TGTGCCAGCAGTACCCACAGGGGGCCCCGCTATGGCTACACCTTC | CASSTHRGPRYGYTF
NA | once | TRBJ2-3 | TRBV7-2 | TGTGCCAGCAGCTTAGGGGTCCTAGCAACAGATACGCAGTATTTT | CASSLGVLATDTQYF
TRBD1 | NA | TRBJ1-1 | TRBV11-2 | TGTGCCAGCAGCTTCACAGGGGGCGCTAACACTGAAGCTTTCTTT | CASSFTGGANTEAFF
NA | NA | TRBJ2-7 | TRBV12-2 | TGTGCAAGCTCAAAAGGGCCGGGGGACTACGAGCAGTACTTC | CASSKGPGDYEQYF
TRBD2 | NA | TRBJ2-5 | TRBV6-5 | TGTGCCACCCGACCACTAGCGGGGGACCAAGAGACCCAGTACTTC | CATRPLAGDQETQYF
NA | NA | TRBJ2-5 | TRBV5-5 | TGTGCCAGCAGCTTGTTAGCAGGGGCGAAGACCCAGTACTTC | CASSLLAGAKTQYF
TRBD2 | NA | TRBJ2-3 | TRBV6-5 | TGTGCCAGCAGCTCCACTAGCGGGGGCGCGGATACGCAGTATTTT | CASSSTSGGADTQYF
NA | NA | TRBJ1-1 | TRBV27 | TGTGCCAGCGGGCAGAGGGGGACCACTGAAGCTTTCTTT | CASGQRGTTEAFF
NA | NA | TRBJ2-3 | TRBV30 | TGTGCCTGGAGTGTTTTGGCCCGCGGCATGGATACGCAGTATTTT | CAWSVLARGMDTQYF
NA | NA | TRBJ2-1 | TRBV7-3 | TGTGCCAGCAGCAACCAACTAGGTTGGGCGGGTGAGCAGTTCTTC | CASSNQLGWAGEQFF
NA | NA | TRBJ2-5 | TRBV5-1 | TGCGCCAGCAGCTTTGGTCCGGAGGAGACCCAGTACTTC | CASSFGPEETQYF
TRBD2 | NA | TRBJ2-2 | TRBV2 | TGTGCCAGCAGTGGCGGGGGTTACGGCGGGGAGCTGTTTTTT | CASSGGGYGGELFF
TRBD1 | NA | TRBJ2-3 | TRBV18 | TGTGCCAGCCAGGAGGACAGGACTAGCACAGATACGCAGTATTTT | CASQEDRTSTDTQYF
NA | NA | TRBJ2-4 | TRBV9 | TGTGCCAGCAGCGTTGGCATAGCCAAAAACATTCAGTACTTC | CASSVGIAKNIQYF
TRBD1 | NA | TRBJ2-7 | TRBV11-2 | TGTGCCAGCAGCTCCGGTCCGGGACAGTACTCCTACGAGCAGTACTTC | CASSSGPGQYSYEQYF
TRBD2 | NA | TRBJ2-3 | TRBV5-1 | TGCGCCAGCAGCTTGAGCGGGGGGGAGACAGATACGCAGTATTTT | CASSLSGGETDTQYF
NA | NA | TRBJ1-2 | TRBV4-1 | TGCGCCAGCAGCCAAGAGAATTGGTCGGGGGAGGGCTACACCTTC | CASSQENWSGEGYTF
TRBD2 | NA | TRBJ2-2 | TRBV12-5 | TGTGCTAGTGGTTTGCCCGGACTAGCGGGGGCCGCAAACACCGGGGAGCTGTTTTTT | CASGLPGLAGAANTGELFF
TRBD1 | NA | TRBJ1-5 | TRBV27 | TGTGCCAGCAGCCCCCAGCGACGGACAGGGGCTTATCAGCCCCAGCATTTT | CASSPQRRTGAYQPQHF
NA | once | TRBJ2-1 | TRBV18 | TGTGCCAGCTCACTCTACCAGGGGACAAACAATGAGCAGTTCTTC | CASSLYQGTNNEQFF